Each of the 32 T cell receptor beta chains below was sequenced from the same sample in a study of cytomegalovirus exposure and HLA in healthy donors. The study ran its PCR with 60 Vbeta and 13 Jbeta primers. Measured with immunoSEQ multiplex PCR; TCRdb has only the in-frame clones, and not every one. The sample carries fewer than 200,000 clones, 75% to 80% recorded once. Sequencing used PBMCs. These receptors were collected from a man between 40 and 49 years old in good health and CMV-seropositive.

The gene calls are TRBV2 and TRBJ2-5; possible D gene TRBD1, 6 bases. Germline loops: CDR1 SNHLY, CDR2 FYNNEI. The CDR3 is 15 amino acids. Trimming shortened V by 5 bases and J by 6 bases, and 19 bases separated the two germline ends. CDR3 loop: CASSLRDTYWQTQYF. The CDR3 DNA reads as TGTGCCAGCAGTCTACGGGACACATACTGGCAGACCCAGTACTTC.

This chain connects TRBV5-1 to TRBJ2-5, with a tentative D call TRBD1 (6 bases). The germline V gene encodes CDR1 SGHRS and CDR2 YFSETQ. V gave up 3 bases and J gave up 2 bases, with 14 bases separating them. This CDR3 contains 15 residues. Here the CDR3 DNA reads TGCGCCAGCAGCTCCAGGGGCACCTTTCAAGAGACCCAGTACTTC. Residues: CASSSRGTFQETQYF.

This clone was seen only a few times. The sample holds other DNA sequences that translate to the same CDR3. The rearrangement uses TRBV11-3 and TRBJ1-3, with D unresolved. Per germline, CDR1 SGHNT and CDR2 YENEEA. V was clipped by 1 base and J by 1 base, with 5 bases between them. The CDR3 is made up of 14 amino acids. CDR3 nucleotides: TGTGCCAGCAGCTTAGGCGGTTCTGGAAACACCATATATTTT. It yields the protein CASSLGGSGNTIYF.

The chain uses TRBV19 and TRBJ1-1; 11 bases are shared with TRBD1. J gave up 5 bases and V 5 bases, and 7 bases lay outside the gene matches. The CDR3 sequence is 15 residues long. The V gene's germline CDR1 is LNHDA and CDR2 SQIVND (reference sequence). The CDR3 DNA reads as TGTGCCAGTAGTTCGGGGACAGGGGGTCGAACTGAAGCTTTCTTT. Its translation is CASSSGTGGRTEAFF.

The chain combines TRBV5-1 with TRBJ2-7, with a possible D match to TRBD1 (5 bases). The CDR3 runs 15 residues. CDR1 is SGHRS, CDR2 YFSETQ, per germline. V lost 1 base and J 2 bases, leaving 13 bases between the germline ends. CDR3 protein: CASSLYPQGAYEQYF. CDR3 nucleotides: TGCGCCAGCAGCTTGTACCCGCAGGGCGCCTACGAGCAGTACTTC.

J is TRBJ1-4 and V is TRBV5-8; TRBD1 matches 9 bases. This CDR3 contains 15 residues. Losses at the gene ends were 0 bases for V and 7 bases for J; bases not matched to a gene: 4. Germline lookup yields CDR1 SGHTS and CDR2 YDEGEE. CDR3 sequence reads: CASSLVTGGFEKLFF. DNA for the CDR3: TGTGCCAGCAGCTTGGTGACAGGGGGTTTTGAAAAACTGTTTTTT.

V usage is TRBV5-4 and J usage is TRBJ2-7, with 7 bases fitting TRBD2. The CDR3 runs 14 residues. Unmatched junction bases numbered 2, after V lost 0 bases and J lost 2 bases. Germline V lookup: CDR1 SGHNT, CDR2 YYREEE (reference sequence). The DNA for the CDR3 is TGTGCCAGCAGCTTGGCCCGGGGGGCCTACGAGCAGTACTTC. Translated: CASSLARGAYEQYF.

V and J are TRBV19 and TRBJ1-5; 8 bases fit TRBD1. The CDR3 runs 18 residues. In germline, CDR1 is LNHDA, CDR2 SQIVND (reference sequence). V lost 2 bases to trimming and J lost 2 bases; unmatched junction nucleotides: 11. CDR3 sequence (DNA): TGTGCCAGTAGTATAAGCGCAGGGGGCGGATCGGGCAATCAGCCCCAGCATTTT. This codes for CASSISAGGGSGNQPQHF.

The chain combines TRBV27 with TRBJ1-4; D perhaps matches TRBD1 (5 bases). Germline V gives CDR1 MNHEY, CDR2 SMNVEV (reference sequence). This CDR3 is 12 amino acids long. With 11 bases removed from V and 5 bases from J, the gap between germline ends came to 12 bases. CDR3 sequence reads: CASGRANEKLFF. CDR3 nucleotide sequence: TGTGCCTCGGGCAGGGCGAATGAAAAACTGTTTTTT. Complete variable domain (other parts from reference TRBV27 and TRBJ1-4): EAQVTQNPRYLITVTGKKLTVTCSQNMNHEYMSWYRQDPGLGLRQIYYSMNVEVTDKGDVPEGYKVSRKEKRNFPLILESPSPNQTSLYFCASGRANEKLFFGSGTQLSVL.

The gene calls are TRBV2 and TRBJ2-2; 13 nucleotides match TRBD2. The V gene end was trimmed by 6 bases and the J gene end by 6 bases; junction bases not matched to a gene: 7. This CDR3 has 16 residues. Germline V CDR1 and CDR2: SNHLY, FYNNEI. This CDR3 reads CASSQWTSGSSGELFF. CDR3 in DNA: TGTGCCAGCAGCCAATGGACTAGCGGGAGTTCCGGGGAGCTGTTTTTT.

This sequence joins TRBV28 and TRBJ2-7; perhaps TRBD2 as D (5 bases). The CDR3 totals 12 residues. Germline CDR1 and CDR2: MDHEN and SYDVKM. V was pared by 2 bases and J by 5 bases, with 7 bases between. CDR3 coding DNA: TGTGCCAGCAGTTTACGTAGCGACGAGCAGTACTTC. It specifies CASSLRSDEQYF. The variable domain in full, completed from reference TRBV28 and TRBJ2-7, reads DVKVTQSSRYLVKRTGEKVFLECVQDMDHENMFWYRQDPGLGLRLIYFSYDVKMKEKGDIPEGYSVSREKKERFSLILESASTNQTSMYLCASSLRSDEQYFGPGTRLTVT.

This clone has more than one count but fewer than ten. The CDR3 loop reads CASSTTGTSGYEQYF. The CDR3 nucleotides read TGTGCCAGCAGCACCACCGGGACTAGCGGCTACGAGCAGTACTTC. The genes are TRBV11-3 and TRBJ2-7; 11 nucleotides match TRBD2. This CDR3 contains 15 residues. Germline V CDR1 and CDR2: SGHNT, YENEEA. V gave up 5 bases and J gave up 3 bases; unmatched junction bases: 6.

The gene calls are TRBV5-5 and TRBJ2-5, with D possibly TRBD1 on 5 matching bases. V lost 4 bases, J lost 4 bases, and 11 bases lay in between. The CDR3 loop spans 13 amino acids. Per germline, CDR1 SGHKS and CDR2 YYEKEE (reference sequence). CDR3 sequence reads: CASSPDSLETQYF. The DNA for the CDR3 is TGTGCCAGCAGCCCAGACAGTTTAGAGACCCAGTACTTC.

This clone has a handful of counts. The CDR3 region is CASSPPGTGSYEQYF. The DNA for the CDR3 is TGTGCCAGCAGTCCCCCCGGGACAGGGTCCTACGAGCAGTACTTC. This rearrangement joins TRBV6-5 to TRBJ2-7; 9 nucleotides align to TRBD1. The V gene end was trimmed by 5 bases and the J gene end by 1 base; junction bases not matched to a gene: 6. This CDR3 is built from 15 residues. CDR1 is MNHEY and CDR2 is SVGAGI in the germline V gene.

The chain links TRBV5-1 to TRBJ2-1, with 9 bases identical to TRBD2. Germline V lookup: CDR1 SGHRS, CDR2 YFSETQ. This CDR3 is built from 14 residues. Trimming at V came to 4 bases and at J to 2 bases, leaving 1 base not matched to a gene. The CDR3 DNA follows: TGCGCCAGCAGCATAGCGGGGGCCTACAATGAGCAGTTCTTC. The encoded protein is CASSIAGAYNEQFF.

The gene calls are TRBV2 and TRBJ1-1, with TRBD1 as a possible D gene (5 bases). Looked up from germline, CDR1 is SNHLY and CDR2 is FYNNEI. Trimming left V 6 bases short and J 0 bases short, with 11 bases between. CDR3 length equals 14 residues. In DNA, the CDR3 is TGTGCCAGCAGAGTGACAGCAATGAACACTGAAGCTTTCTTT. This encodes CASRVTAMNTEAFF.

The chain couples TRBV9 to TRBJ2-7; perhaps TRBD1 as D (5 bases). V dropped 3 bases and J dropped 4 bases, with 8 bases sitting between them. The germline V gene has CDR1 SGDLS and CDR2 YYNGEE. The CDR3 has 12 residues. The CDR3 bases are TGTGCCAGCAGCGCGCAGGGATACGAGCAGTACTTC. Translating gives CASSAQGYEQYF.

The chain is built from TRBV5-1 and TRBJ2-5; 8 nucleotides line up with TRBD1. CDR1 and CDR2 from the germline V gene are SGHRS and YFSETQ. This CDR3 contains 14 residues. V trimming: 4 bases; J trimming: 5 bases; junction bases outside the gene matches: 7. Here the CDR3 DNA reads TGCGCCAGCAGCCAGACGACAGGGGCGGAGACCCAGTACTTC. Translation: CASSQTTGAETQYF.

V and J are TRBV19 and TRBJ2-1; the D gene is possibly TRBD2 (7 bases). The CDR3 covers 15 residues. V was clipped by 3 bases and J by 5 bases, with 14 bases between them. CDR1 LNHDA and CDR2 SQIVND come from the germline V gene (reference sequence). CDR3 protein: CASSMGGAGNNEQFF. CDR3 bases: TGTGCCAGTAGTATGGGGGGGGCGGGGAACAATGAGCAGTTCTTC.

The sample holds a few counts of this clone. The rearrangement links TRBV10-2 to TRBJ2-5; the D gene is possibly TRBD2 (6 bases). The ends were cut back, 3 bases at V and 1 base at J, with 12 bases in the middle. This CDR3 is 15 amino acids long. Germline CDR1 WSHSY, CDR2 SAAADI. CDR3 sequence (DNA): TGCGCCAGCAGTGACTCGGGGGTTTTCCAAGAGACCCAGTACTTC. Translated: CASSDSGVFQETQYF.

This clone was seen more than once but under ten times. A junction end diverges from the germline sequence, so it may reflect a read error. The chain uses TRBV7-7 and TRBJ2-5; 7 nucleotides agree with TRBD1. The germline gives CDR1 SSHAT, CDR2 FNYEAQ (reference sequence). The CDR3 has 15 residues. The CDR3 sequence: CASSLYRGFQETQYF. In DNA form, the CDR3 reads TGTGCTAGCAGCTTGTACAGGGGCTTCCAAGAGACCCAGTACTTC.

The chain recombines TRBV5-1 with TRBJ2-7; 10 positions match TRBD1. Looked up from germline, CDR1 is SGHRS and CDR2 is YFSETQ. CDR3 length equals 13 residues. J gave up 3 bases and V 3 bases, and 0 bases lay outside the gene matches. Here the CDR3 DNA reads TGCGCCAGCAGCTGGACAGGGGGCTACGAGCAGTACTTC. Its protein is CASSWTGGYEQYF. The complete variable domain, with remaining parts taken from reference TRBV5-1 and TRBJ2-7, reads KAGVTQTPRYLIKTRGQQVTLSCSPISGHRSVSWYQQTPGQGLQFLFEYFSETQRNKGNFPGRFSGRQFSNSRSEMNVSTLELGDSALYLCASSWTGGYEQYFGPGTRLTVT.

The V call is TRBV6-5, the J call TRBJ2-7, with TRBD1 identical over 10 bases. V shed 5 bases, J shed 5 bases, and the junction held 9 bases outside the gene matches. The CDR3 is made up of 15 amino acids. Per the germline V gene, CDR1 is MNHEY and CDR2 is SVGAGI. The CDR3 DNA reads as TGTGCCAGCAGTCATCGGGACAGGGGACCCCACGAGCAGTACTTC. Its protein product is CASSHRDRGPHEQYF.

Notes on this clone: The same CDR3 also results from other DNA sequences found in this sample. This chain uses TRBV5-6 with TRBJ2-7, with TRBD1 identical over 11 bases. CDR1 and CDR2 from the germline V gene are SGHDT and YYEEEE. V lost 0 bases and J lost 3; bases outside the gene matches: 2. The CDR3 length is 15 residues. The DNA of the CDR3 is TGTGCCAGCAGCTTGGTAGGGACAGGGGGCTACGAGCAGTACTTC. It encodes CASSLVGTGGYEQYF.

The CDR3 protein is CASSPPGLAVRETQYF. The CDR3 DNA reads TGCGCCAGCAGTCCGCCGGGACTAGCGGTCCGGGAGACCCAGTACTTC. This chain joins TRBV5-1 and TRBJ2-5, with 11 bases lining up with TRBD2. The V and J ends lost 5 bases and 5 bases, in that order; junction bases with no gene match: 11. Germline CDR1 and CDR2: SGHRS and YFSETQ. This CDR3 has 16 amino acids.

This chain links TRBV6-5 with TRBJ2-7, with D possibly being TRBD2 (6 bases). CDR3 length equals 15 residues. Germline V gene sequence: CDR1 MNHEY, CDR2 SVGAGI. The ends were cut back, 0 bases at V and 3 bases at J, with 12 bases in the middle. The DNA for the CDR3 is TGTGCCAGCAGTTACTCCTCTAGCGTCGGCTACGAGCAGTACTTC. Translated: CASSYSSSVGYEQYF.

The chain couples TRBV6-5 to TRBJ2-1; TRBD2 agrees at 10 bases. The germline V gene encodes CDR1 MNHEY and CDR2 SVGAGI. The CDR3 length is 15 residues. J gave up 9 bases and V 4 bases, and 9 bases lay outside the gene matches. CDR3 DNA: TGTGCCAGCAGTTCGCTACTAGCGGGAAAGTTTGAGCAGTTCTTC. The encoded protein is CASSSLLAGKFEQFF.

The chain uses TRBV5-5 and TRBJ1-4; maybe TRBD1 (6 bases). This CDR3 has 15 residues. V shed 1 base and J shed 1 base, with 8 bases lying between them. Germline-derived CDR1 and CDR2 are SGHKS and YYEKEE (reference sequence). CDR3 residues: CASSLRGGTNEKLFF. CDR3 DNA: TGTGCCAGCAGCTTGAGGGGGGGAACTAATGAAAAACTGTTTTTT. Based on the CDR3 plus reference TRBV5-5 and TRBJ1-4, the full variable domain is DAGVTQSPTHLIKTRGQQVTLRCSPISGHKSVSWYQQVLGQGPQFIFQYYEKEERGRGNFPDRFSARQFPNYSSELNVNALLLGDSALYLCASSLRGGTNEKLFFGSGTQLSVL.

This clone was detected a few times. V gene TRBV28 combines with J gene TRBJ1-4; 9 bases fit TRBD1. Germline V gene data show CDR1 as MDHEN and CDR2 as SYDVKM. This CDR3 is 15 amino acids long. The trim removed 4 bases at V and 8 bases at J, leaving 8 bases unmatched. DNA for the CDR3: TGTGCCAGCAGTTCCCGGACAGGGGTTGTCGAAAAACTGTTTTTT. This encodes CASSSRTGVVEKLFF.

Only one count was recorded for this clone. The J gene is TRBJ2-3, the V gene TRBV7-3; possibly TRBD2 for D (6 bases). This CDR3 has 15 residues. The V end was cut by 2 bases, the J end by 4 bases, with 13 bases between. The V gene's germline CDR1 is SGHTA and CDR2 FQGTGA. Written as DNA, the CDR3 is TGTGCCAGCAGCTTAGGGATGGAGGGGCCAGATACGCAGTATTTT. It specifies CASSLGMEGPDTQYF.

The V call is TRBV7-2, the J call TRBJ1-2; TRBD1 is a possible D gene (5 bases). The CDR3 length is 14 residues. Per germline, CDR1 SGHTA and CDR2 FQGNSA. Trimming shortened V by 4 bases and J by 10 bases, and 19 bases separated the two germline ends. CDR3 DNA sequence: TGTGCCAGCAGCTACCTAGGACAATTCACGGACTACACCTTC. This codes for CASSYLGQFTDYTF.

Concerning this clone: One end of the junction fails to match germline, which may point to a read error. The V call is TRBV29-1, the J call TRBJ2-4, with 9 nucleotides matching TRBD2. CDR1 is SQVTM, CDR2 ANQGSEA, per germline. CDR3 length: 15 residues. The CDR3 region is CSVVVREGAKNSQYF. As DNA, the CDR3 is TGCAGCGTTGTGGTGCGGGAGGGGGCCAAAAACAGTCAGTACTTC. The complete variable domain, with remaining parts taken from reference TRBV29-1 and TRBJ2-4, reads SAVISQKPSRDICQRGTSLTIQCQVDSQVTMMFWYRQQPGQSLTLIATANQGSEATYESGFVIDKFPISRPNLTFSTLTVSNMSPEDSSIYLCSVVVREGAKNSQYFGAGTRLSVL.